The clone carrying this TCR beta chain has only one observation. The data stem from a study of cytomegalovirus exposure and HLA in healthy donors. Per germline, CDR1 SGHRS and CDR2 YFSETQ. The CDR3 runs 15 residues. V lost 5 bases and J lost 4; bases outside the gene matches: 6. Amplification used 60 Vbeta primers and 13 Jbeta primers. Data came from immunoSEQ multiplex PCR; TCRdb stores just in-frame clones and leaves some out. Of more than 70,000 clones detected, approximately 67% appear once; the ten largest clones hold 6.5% to 8%. The receptor's source is a man aged 40-49 years in good health and CMV-seropositive. The chain recombines TRBV5-1 with TRBJ2-1; 10 nucleotides agree with TRBD2. The source material was PBMCs. The CDR3 here is CASRASSGGYNEQFF. The CDR3 nucleotides are TGCGCCAGCAGAGCGAGTAGCGGGGGGTACAATGAGCAGTTCTTC.